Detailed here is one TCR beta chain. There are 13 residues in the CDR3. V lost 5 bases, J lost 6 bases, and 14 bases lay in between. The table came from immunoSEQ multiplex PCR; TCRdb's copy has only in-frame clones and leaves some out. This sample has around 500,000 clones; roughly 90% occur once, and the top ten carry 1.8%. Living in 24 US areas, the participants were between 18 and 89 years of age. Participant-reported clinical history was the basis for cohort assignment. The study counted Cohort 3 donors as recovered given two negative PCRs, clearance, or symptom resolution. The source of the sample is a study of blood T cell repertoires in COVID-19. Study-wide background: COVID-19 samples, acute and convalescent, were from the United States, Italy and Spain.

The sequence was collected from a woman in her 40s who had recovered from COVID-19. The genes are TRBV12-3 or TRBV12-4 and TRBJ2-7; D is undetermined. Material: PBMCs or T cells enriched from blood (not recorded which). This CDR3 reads CASSPRLTREQYF. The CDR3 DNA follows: TGTGCCAGCAGTCCCCGACTCACCCGCGAGCAGTACTTC.